This TCR beta chain comes out of a study of OX40 agonist ivuxolimab in advanced cancers. Study summary: At doses from 0.01 to 10 mg/kg, patients were given intravenous ivuxolimab every 2 weeks. The study's findings and limits: Some of the lowest clonal expansion was seen in partial responders at 0.1-3.0 mg/kg. The average count of expanded clones was higher among CD8+ T cells than among CD4+.

Method: immunoSEQ multiplex PCR; TCRdb's copy keeps in-frame clones and lacks some. The data contain more than 80,000 clones, less than 95% of them singletons. Prior autoimmune disease or systemic immunosuppression barred patients. This clone was seen a single time. Its antigen remains unknown. The CDR3 runs 16 residues. The germline V and J ends were trimmed by 7 bases and 4 bases, with 20 bases remaining between them. Germline V gene data show CDR1 as MDHEN and CDR2 as SYDVKM. The sample consisted of CD4+ or CD8+ T cells sorted from blood, taken in a trial of the OX40 agonist ivuxolimab. This TCR was recovered from an adult with an advanced solid tumor such as melanoma, head and neck, liver or kidney cancer. The rearrangement joins TRBV28 to TRBJ1-5; D is possibly TRBD1 (5 bases). CDR3 in DNA: TGTGCCAGCACCTTATGGAGAGGGGAGGGAAATCAGCCCCAGCATTTT. Protein product: CASTLWRGEGNQPQHF. Variable domain in full (rest from reference TRBV28 and TRBJ1-5): DVKVTQSSRYLVKRTGEKVFLECVQDMDHENMFWYRQDPGLGLRLIYFSYDVKMKEKGDIPEGYSVSREKKERFSLILESASTNQTSMYLCASTLWRGEGNQPQHFGDGTRLSIL.